Each of the 21 T cell receptor beta chains below was sequenced from the same sample in a study of metastatic and nonmetastatic thyroid tumors. TCRdb reprocessed the PCR reads using MiXCR. The data contain about 30,000 clones, 25% of them seen just once; the ten biggest clones take up about 10%. Each patient came to thyroid surgery without any prior treatment (of any kind). The specimen was blood. These receptor sequences come from a female donor with papillary thyroid cancer or a benign thyroid nodule (not recorded which). Some clones in this sample may be carry-over from other donors' samples.

This clone was observed a handful of times. This rearrangement joins TRBV9 to TRBJ2-1, with 7 nucleotides matching TRBD2. CDR1 is SGDLS and CDR2 is YYNGEE in the germline V gene. CDR3 length: 15 residues. With V trimmed by 2 bases and J by 7 bases, 9 bases remained unmatched. This chain's CDR3 is CASSVLGGMGNEQFF. For the CDR3, the DNA is TGTGCCAGCAGCGTTTTGGGGGGGATGGGGAATGAGCAGTTCTTC.

In this sample, this clone turned up many times. V and J are TRBV4-1 and TRBJ2-3; TRBD2 is a possible D gene (6 bases). The CDR3 loop spans 14 amino acids. Per germline, CDR1 MGHRA and CDR2 YSYEKL. V gave up 1 base and J gave up 7 bases, with 12 bases separating them. CDR3: CASSQGSSGYTQYF. The CDR3 DNA follows: TGCGCCAGCAGCCAAGGTTCCAGCGGGTATACGCAGTATTTT.

This clone was recorded a few times. The J gene is TRBJ2-3, the V gene TRBV20-1; perhaps D is TRBD1 or TRBD2 (6 bases each). The germline V and J ends were trimmed by 4 bases and 1 base, with 12 bases remaining between them. The CDR3 totals 14 residues. Germline lookup yields CDR1 DFQATT and CDR2 SNEGSKA (reference sequence). The CDR3 DNA is TGCAGTGCTAAGGGGGGCACCCGCACAGATACGCAGTATTTT. Encoded protein: CSAKGGTRTDTQYF.

A note on this clone: In this CDR3 the conserved last residue, phenylalanine or tryptophan, is missing, so a read error is likely. The chain links TRBV4-1 to TRBJ2-2; no definite D call. V was pared by 2 bases and J by 9 bases, with 10 bases between. The CDR3 has 13 residues. Germline lookup yields CDR1 MGHRA and CDR2 YSYEKL. The DNA for the CDR3 is TGCGCCAGCAGCCAAACCCCGGCCTGGGAGCTGTTTGTT. Protein sequence: CASSQTPAWELFV.

This clone has ten or more counts. This sample also contains other DNA sequences that code for the same CDR3. V is TRBV6-2 or TRBV6-3 and J is TRBJ2-1; D might be TRBD1 or TRBD2, each matching 6 bases. CDR1 MNHEY and CDR2 SVGEGT come from the germline V gene. This CDR3 spans 12 amino acids. V was cut by 2 bases and J by 12 bases, with 11 bases left in between. CDR3 amino acids: CASSYLGGPQFF. DNA of the CDR3: TGTGCCAGCAGTTACCTGGGGGGCCCGCAGTTCTTC.

This clone showed up many times. The rearrangement links TRBV7-2 to TRBJ2-7; the D is unclear. The CDR3 consists of 12 residues. Trimming removed 3 bases from V and 7 bases from J, with 10 bases in between. Per the germline V gene, CDR1 is SGHTA and CDR2 is FQGNSA. CDR3 DNA sequence: TGTGCCAGCAGCTTGACTTTTGGGGAGCAGTACTTC. It specifies CASSLTFGEQYF.

This clone was found many times. V is TRBV5-5 and J is TRBJ2-1, with 9 bases fitting TRBD2. The CDR3 spans 15 residues. Germline values: CDR1 SGHKS, CDR2 YYEKEE (reference sequence). The V gene end was trimmed by 0 bases and the J gene end by 5 bases; junction bases not matched to a gene: 3. CDR3 in DNA: TGTGCCAGCAGCTTGGCTAGCGGGGCCAACAATGAGCAGTTCTTC. Its protein is CASSLASGANNEQFF.

This clone was counted ten times or more. The chain combines TRBV9 with TRBJ2-2; no clear D. The germline V gene has CDR1 SGDLS and CDR2 YYNGEE. The V gene lost 0 bases and the J gene lost 4 bases, with 7 bases spanning the gap. The CDR3 has 14 residues. CDR3 nucleotide sequence: TGTGCCAGCAGCGTAGTGCGGTCCACCGGGGAGCTGTTTTTT. Its translation: CASSVVRSTGELFF.

In this sample, this clone turned up many times. V gene TRBV15 combines with J gene TRBJ1-3, with D unclear. Trimming took 0 bases from V and 2 from J, leaving 2 bases between them. CDR3 length: 13 residues. The germline gives CDR1 LNHNV, CDR2 YYDKDF (reference sequence). CDR3 region: CATSRDPGNTIYF. The DNA for the CDR3 is TGTGCCACCAGCAGAGATCCTGGAAACACCATATATTTT.

V usage is TRBV5-1 and J usage is TRBJ2-3, with a weak D call TRBD1 (6 bases). The germline V and J ends were trimmed by 4 bases and 0 bases, with 12 bases remaining between them. Looked up from germline, CDR1 is SGHRS and CDR2 is YFSETQ. There are 15 residues in the CDR3. The CDR3 DNA sequence: TGCGCCAGCAGCCCGACAGGTGTGAGCACAGATACGCAGTATTTT. Translated, it gives CASSPTGVSTDTQYF.

V is TRBV5-6 and J is TRBJ2-3, with 10 bases fitting TRBD2. The ends lost 3 bases at V and 5 bases at J; junction bases unmatched: 12. This CDR3 has 17 residues. Per germline, CDR1 SGHDT and CDR2 YYEEEE. CDR3 bases: TGTGCCAGCAGCTCCAGCCGTTTGCCTAGCGGGAGAGATACGCAGTATTTT. This codes for CASSSSRLPSGRDTQYF.

The rearrangement joins TRBV9 to TRBJ2-1; no definite D call. This CDR3 comprises 16 residues. CDR1 is SGDLS, CDR2 YYNGEE, per germline. Trimming removed 0 bases from V and 0 bases from J, with 10 bases in between. The CDR3 nucleotides read TGTGCCAGCAGCGTAGTGTTTGCTTACTCCTACAATGAGCAGTTCTTC. Its protein is CASSVVFAYSYNEQFF. Drawing the rest from reference TRBV9 and TRBJ2-1, the complete variable domain is DSGVTQTPKHLITATGQRVTLRCSPRSGDLSVYWYQQSLDQGLQFLIQYYNGEERAKGNILERFSAQQFPDLHSELNLSSLELGDSALYFCASSVVFAYSYNEQFFGPGTRLTVL.

This clone was seen repeatedly, ten times or more. V is TRBV10-3 and J is TRBJ1-1; unclear D gene. Deletions cut 11 bases from V and 10 bases from J, with 8 bases between. The CDR3 sequence is 8 residues long. Germline V gene lookup returns CDR1 ENHRY and CDR2 SYGVKD. The CDR3 DNA reads as TGTGCCGTTTCGAGAGCTTTCTTT. This encodes CAVSRAFF.

Ten or more counts support this clone. V and J are TRBV7-2 and TRBJ1-1; unclear D gene. This CDR3 has 13 residues. V was pared by 4 bases and J by 3 bases, with 9 bases between. CDR1 SGHTA and CDR2 FQGNSA come from the germline V gene. The CDR3 DNA reads TGTGCCAGCAGCTCGGAAGGATACACTGAAGCTTTCTTT. Protein: CASSSEGYTEAFF.

Many counts were recorded for this clone. The rearrangement joins TRBV9 to TRBJ1-4; 7 bases align to TRBD1. Per the germline V gene, CDR1 is SGDLS and CDR2 is YYNGEE. Trimming took 3 bases from V and 0 from J; bases not matched to a gene: 2. The CDR3 sequence is 15 residues long. CDR3 in amino acids: CASSDGTATNEKLFF. The CDR3 bases are TGTGCCAGCAGCGATGGGACAGCAACTAATGAAAAACTGTTTTTT.

The rearrangement uses TRBV9 and TRBJ2-7; TRBD2 agrees at 8 bases. This CDR3 comprises 18 residues. Trimming took 0 bases from V and 5 from J; bases not matched to a gene: 16. Germline V gives CDR1 SGDLS, CDR2 YYNGEE. CDR3 sequence: CASSVASREGQVRNEQYF. CDR3 sequence (DNA): TGTGCCAGCAGCGTAGCGTCCCGGGAGGGCCAAGTTAGGAACGAGCAGTACTTC.

This clone was counted at least ten times. This chain links TRBV2 with TRBJ2-1, with 12 bases aligning to TRBD2. The V gene's germline CDR1 is SNHLY and CDR2 FYNNEI. Germline trimming cut 7 bases from V and 4 bases from J; bases unmatched to any gene: 5. The CDR3 is made up of 15 amino acids. The CDR3 coding sequence is TGTGCCAGCAACCTCGGACTAGCGGGGTACAATGAGCAGTTCTTC. Amino acid sequence: CASNLGLAGYNEQFF. The variable domain in full, completed from reference TRBV2 and TRBJ2-1, reads EPEVTQTPSHQVTQMGQEVILRCVPISNHLYFYWYRQILGQKVEFLVSFYNNEISEKSEIFDDQFSVERPDGSNFTLKIRSTKLEDSAMYFCASNLGLAGYNEQFFGPGTRLTVL.

This clone was detected once. The final CDR3 position lacks the conserved phenylalanine or tryptophan, pointing to a likely read error. V usage is TRBV27 and J usage is TRBJ2-3, with D perhaps TRBD1 or TRBD2 (7 bases each). The CDR3 sequence is 16 residues long. The V end was cut by 5 bases, the J end by 10 bases, with 25 bases between. Germline CDR1 reads MNHEY; CDR2 reads SMNVEV (reference sequence). The CDR3, as DNA: TGTGCCAGCAGTCCCCGACTAGCAGGAGGGACAGTTTCGCAGTATATT. This encodes CASSPRLAGGTVSQYI.

With respect to this clone: At one of its ends the junction is not consistent with the germline gene, which may arise from a read error. The V and J genes are TRBV28 and TRBJ2-1; 13 nucleotides align to TRBD2. This CDR3 has 15 amino acids. Germline V gene sequence: CDR1 MDHEN, CDR2 SYDVKM. The CDR3 sequence is CASRTSGSRNNDQFF. The CDR3 nucleotides read TGTGCCAGCCGGACTAGCGGGAGCCGCAACAATGATCAGTTCTTC.

The J gene is TRBJ2-3, the V gene TRBV5-8; D may match TRBD1 or TRBD2 (5 bases each). This CDR3 spans 12 amino acids. Trimming removed 4 bases at V and 7 bases at J, with 10 bases between. The V gene's germline CDR1 is SGHTS and CDR2 YDEGEE. This CDR3 is CASSVWGNTQYF. CDR3 nucleotides: TGTGCCAGCAGCGTGTGGGGGAATACGCAGTATTTT.

This chain uses TRBV6-2 or TRBV6-3 with TRBJ2-7; D ambiguous. The CDR3 has 12 residues. V was clipped by 5 bases and J by 3 bases, with 8 bases between them. The V gene's germline CDR1 is MNHEY and CDR2 SVGEGT. CDR3 nucleotide sequence: TGTGCCAGCAGTCAGCGTCACTACGAGCAGTACTTC. It specifies CASSQRHYEQYF.